The clone carrying this T cell receptor (beta chain) showed up just a few times. This sample stems from a study of blood T cells in healthy people across ages. Through a sample-barcoded 5' primer and a J-beta primer mix, a second PCR was run for roughly 7 to 12 cycles. TCRdb redid the calling of the 5' RACE reads with MiXCR, one entry per CDR3 protein. This table holds 540,000 or so distinct CDR3 sequences, around 48% found once. The CDR3 is made up of 14 amino acids. V was shortened by 0 bases and J by 6 bases, with 8 bases between the two germline ends. The germline gives CDR1 LGHNA, CDR2 YSLEER. This sequence was found in an elderly man in good health. The sample was blood. This chain joins TRBV4-3 and TRBJ2-2, with D unresolved. For the CDR3, the DNA is TGCGCCAGCAGCCAAGATACGGTACCCGGGGAGCTGTTTTTT. This encodes CASSQDTVPGELFF.